This TCR beta chain was recovered during a study of T cell responses to AZD1222 COVID-19 vaccine. Findings and caveats of the study: Spike was spanned by vaccine-associated CD4 TCRs, with dominance at 160-218 and 743-854. The sample set comprised mostly white British donors with more females, and clonal diversity was possibly underestimated.

The data were produced by immunoSEQ multiplex PCR, yet TCRdb's version contains in-frame clones alone and is incomplete. The sample records 100,000 to 150,000 clones, about 90% being singletons. As concerns this clone: Its antigen is still unknown.

Trimming pared 2 bases from V and 1 base from J, leaving 9 bases between. From germline, CDR1 is SGHRS and CDR2 YFSETQ. The CDR3 covers 14 residues. The TCR originated in an adult in good health. Sequencing used peripheral blood, obtained on day 0 of AZD1222 vaccination. The J gene is TRBJ1-1, the V gene TRBV5-1, with D perhaps matching TRBD1 (6 bases). The CDR3 sequence is CASSFEGGNTEAFF. CDR3 nucleotide sequence: TGCGCCAGCAGCTTCGAGGGGGGGAACACTGAAGCTTTCTTT.